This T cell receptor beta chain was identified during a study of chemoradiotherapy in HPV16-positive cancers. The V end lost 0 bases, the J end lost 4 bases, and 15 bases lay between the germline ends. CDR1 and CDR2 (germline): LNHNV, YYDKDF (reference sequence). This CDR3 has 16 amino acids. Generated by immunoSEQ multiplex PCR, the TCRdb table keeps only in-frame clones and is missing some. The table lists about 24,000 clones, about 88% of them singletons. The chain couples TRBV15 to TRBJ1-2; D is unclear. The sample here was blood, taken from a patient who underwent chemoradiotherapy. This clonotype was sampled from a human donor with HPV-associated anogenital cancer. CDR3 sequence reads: CATSRDAGPAVYGYTF. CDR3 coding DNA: TGTGCCACCAGCAGAGATGCTGGACCGGCGGTCTATGGCTACACCTTC.